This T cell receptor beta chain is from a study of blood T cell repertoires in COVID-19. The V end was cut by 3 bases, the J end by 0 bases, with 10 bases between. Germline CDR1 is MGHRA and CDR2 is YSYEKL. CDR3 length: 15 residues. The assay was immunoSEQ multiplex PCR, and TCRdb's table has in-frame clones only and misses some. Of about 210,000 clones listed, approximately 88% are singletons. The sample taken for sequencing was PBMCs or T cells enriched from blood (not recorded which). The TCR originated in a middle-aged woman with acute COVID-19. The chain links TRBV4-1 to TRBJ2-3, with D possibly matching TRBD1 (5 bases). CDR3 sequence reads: CASSQGRGSTDTQYF. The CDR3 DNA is TGCGCCAGCAGCCAGGGTAGGGGAAGCACAGATACGCAGTATTTT.